A single sample gave rise to the 5 T cell receptor beta chains below, sequenced in a study of beta chain features in type 1 diabetes. The sequenced template was cDNA made from the entire isolated RNA. Data came from immunoSEQ multiplex PCR; TCRdb stores just in-frame clones and leaves some out. The table includes under 400,000 clones, roughly 12% detected once. Sample: naive CD4+ T cells from blood. These receptors came from a man younger than 35 in good health.

This clone was observed a handful of times. The rearrangement joins TRBV18 to TRBJ2-7; maybe TRBD1 (6 bases). Looked up from germline, CDR1 is KGHSH and CDR2 is LQKENI. V lost 3 bases to trimming and J lost 7 bases, with 19 bases between them. The CDR3 consists of 15 residues. The CDR3 region has the DNA TGTGCCAGCTCACCGGAAGGGACATCCCGCGGGGAGCAGTACTTC. Translated: CASSPEGTSRGEQYF.

This clone has more than one count but fewer than ten. The chain joins TRBV30 to TRBJ1-1; tentative D call: TRBD1 (5 bases). V was pared by 3 bases and J by 4 bases, with 15 bases between. Germline CDR1 is GTSNPN and CDR2 is SVGIG (reference sequence). The CDR3 spans 14 residues. The CDR3 DNA is TGTGCCTGGAGCACCGGGGGTTGGGGCACTGAAGCTTTCTTT. This encodes CAWSTGGWGTEAFF. The full variable domain, in which reference TRBV30 and TRBJ1-1 provide the parts outside the CDR3, is SQTIHQWPATLVQPVGSPLSLECTVEGTSNPNLYWYRQAAGRGLQLLFYSVGIGQISSEVPQNLSASRPQDRQFILSSKKLLLSDSGFYLCAWSTGGWGTEAFFGQGTRLTVV.

This clone was seen more than once but under ten times. V usage is TRBV5-1 and J usage is TRBJ2-5, with 8 bases fitting TRBD1. The CDR3 contains 14 residues. In germline, CDR1 is SGHRS, CDR2 YFSETQ. V trimming: 0 bases; J trimming: 5 bases; junction bases outside the gene matches: 3. The CDR3 coding sequence is TGCGCCAGCAGCTTGGCAGGGGGCAAGGAGACCCAGTACTTC. Translation: CASSLAGGKETQYF.

In this sample, this clone turned up a few times. The V call is TRBV18, the J call TRBJ2-5; the D is unclear. CDR3 length equals 11 residues. The germline CDR1 and CDR2 sequences are KGHSH and LQKENI. Trimming removed 6 bases at V and 1 base at J, with 3 bases between. Here the CDR3 reads CASSRQETQYF. CDR3 bases: TGTGCCAGCTCGCGCCAAGAGACCCAGTACTTC.

This clone turned up a few times. V gene TRBV18 combines with J gene TRBJ2-2; maybe TRBD2 (6 bases). Looked up from germline, CDR1 is KGHSH and CDR2 is LQKENI. The CDR3 has 13 residues. The V end was cut by 2 bases, the J end by 8 bases, with 9 bases between. The CDR3 sequence is CASSPIREGELFF. The CDR3, as DNA: TGTGCCAGCTCACCAATCCGGGAGGGGGAGCTGTTTTTT.